The rows below give T cell receptor beta chains drawn from one sample of a study of T cells in Graves' hyperthyroidism and ophthalmopathy. In TCRdb, the multiplex PCR reads were re-called with MiXCR into one record per CDR3 protein. The sample includes roughly 500,000 distinct CDR3 sequences, 46% of them seen just once. Sequencing input: peripheral blood or thyroid tissue (not recorded which). These receptors were taken from an adult woman with Graves' disease, either hyperthyroidism or ophthalmopathy (not recorded which). Each CDR3 is given with its conserved first and last residue. Each record gives: clone size, CDR3 length, V gene, J gene, D gene, CDR3 DNA, CDR3 protein. The D gene is left open where the match is weak. Clone size is given for some rows only: seen once, a few or many times, or a class if the clone is expanded.

clone size: .
CDR3 length: 16
V gene: TRBV24-1
J gene: TRBJ2-3
D gene: TRBD2
CDR3 DNA: TGTGCCACCAGTGATTGGGGACTAGCGGGAGTAGATACGCAGTATTTT
CDR3 protein: CATSDWGLAGVDTQYF

clone size: many
CDR3 length: 15
V gene: TRBV19
J gene: TRBJ1-3
D gene: .
CDR3 DNA: TGTGCCAGTAGTATCCTTGCAGCGGCGGGAAACACCATATATTTT
CDR3 protein: CASSILAAAGNTIYF

clone size: once
CDR3 length: 12
V gene: TRBV6-2/TRBV6-3
J gene: TRBJ2-5
D gene: .
CDR3 DNA: TGTGCCACGAGAGGGGGGACAGAGACCCAGTACTTC
CDR3 protein: CATRGGTETQYF

clone size: once
CDR3 length: 15
V gene: TRBV10-3
J gene: TRBJ1-1
D gene: TRBD1
CDR3 DNA: TGTGCCAGCAGATATGACAGGGGAGGTCACACTGAAGCTTTCTTT
CDR3 protein: CASRYDRGGHTEAFF

clone size: many
CDR3 length: 17
V gene: TRBV7-2
J gene: TRBJ2-7
D gene: .
CDR3 DNA: TGTGCCAGCAGCTTAGGGATCAGGGCAGGGGGGTCCTACGAGCAGTACTTC
CDR3 protein: CASSLGIRAGGSYEQYF

clone size: many
CDR3 length: 13
V gene: TRBV12-3/TRBV12-4
J gene: TRBJ1-4
D gene: .
CDR3 DNA: TGTGCCAGCAGTCTGGGACGTGCTGAAAAACTGTTTTTT
CDR3 protein: CASSLGRAEKLFF

clone size: many
CDR3 length: 15
V gene: TRBV10-2
J gene: TRBJ1-3
D gene: TRBD1
CDR3 DNA: TGCGCCAGCAGTGAGTCGTCAGGACAGGGCTACACCATATATTTT
CDR3 protein: CASSESSGQGYTIYF

clone size: .
CDR3 length: 17
V gene: TRBV5-1
J gene: TRBJ2-5
D gene: TRBD2
CDR3 DNA: TGCGCCAGCAGCGGCGGACTAGCGGGAAGGCGGGAAGAGACCCAGTACTTC
CDR3 protein: CASSGGLAGRREETQYF

clone size: .
CDR3 length: 14
V gene: TRBV20-1
J gene: TRBJ1-3
D gene: .
CDR3 DNA: TGCAGTGCCTCAGATAGGGGCTCTGGAAACACCATATATTTT
CDR3 protein: CSASDRGSGNTIYF

clone size: once
CDR3 length: 14
V gene: TRBV6-5
J gene: TRBJ2-5
D gene: TRBD2
CDR3 DNA: TGTGCCAGCAGTGCAGCGGGAACACAAGAGACCCAGTACTTC
CDR3 protein: CASSAAGTQETQYF

clone size: .
CDR3 length: 18
V gene: TRBV10-3
J gene: TRBJ2-6
D gene: TRBD2
CDR3 DNA: TGTGCCATCAGTGCCCAAAGCGACGGGGGGGCTGGGGCCAACGTCCTGACTTTC
CDR3 protein: CAISAQSDGGAGANVLTF

clone size: few
CDR3 length: 15
V gene: TRBV9
J gene: TRBJ1-2
D gene: TRBD1
CDR3 DNA: TGTGCCAGCAGCGGGACAGGGGACGGAAACTATGGCTACACCTTC
CDR3 protein: CASSGTGDGNYGYTF

clone size: .
CDR3 length: 13
V gene: TRBV10-3
J gene: TRBJ1-3
D gene: .
CDR3 DNA: TGTGCCATCAGTGCTAGAGGTGGAAACACCATATATTTT
CDR3 protein: CAISARGGNTIYF

clone size: many
CDR3 length: 15
V gene: TRBV19
J gene: TRBJ2-2
D gene: TRBD2
CDR3 DNA: TGTGCCAGCCGATCTAGCGGGAGTGGAAGCGGGGAGCTGTTTTTT
CDR3 protein: CASRSSGSGSGELFF

clone size: few
CDR3 length: 11
V gene: TRBV5-1
J gene: TRBJ2-7
D gene: .
CDR3 DNA: TGCGCCAGCACAGGGGCCGGGGAGCAGTACTTC
CDR3 protein: CASTGAGEQYF

clone size: many
CDR3 length: 13
V gene: TRBV29-1
J gene: TRBJ1-5
D gene: .
CDR3 DNA: TGCAGCGTTGCCCCAGGGGAGAATCAGCCCCAGCATTTT
CDR3 protein: CSVAPGENQPQHF

clone size: once
CDR3 length: 13
V gene: TRBV20-1
J gene: TRBJ1-2
D gene: TRBD1
CDR3 DNA: TGCAGTGCTGGACTAGACAGGGGACGTGGCTACACCTTC
CDR3 protein: CSAGLDRGRGYTF

clone size: .
CDR3 length: 16
V gene: TRBV19
J gene: TRBJ2-5
D gene: TRBD1
CDR3 DNA: TGTGCCAGTCGATCGTCCGGGACAGTTAGTCAAGAGACCCAGTACTTC
CDR3 protein: CASRSSGTVSQETQYF

clone size: few
CDR3 length: 11
V gene: TRBV29-1
J gene: TRBJ1-2
D gene: TRBD1
CDR3 DNA: TGCAGTTCGGGACAGGGCTATGGCTACACCTTC
CDR3 protein: CSSGQGYGYTF

clone size: .
CDR3 length: 16
V gene: TRBV24-1
J gene: TRBJ2-1
D gene: .
CDR3 DNA: TGTGCCACCAGTGTAGGAGGTGTTAGCTCCTACAATGAGCAGTTCTTC
CDR3 protein: CATSVGGVSSYNEQFF

clone size: many
CDR3 length: 13
V gene: TRBV7-8
J gene: TRBJ1-1
D gene: .
CDR3 DNA: TGTGCCAGCAGCGTCGCCAAGTTAGCTGAAGCTTTCTTT
CDR3 protein: CASSVAKLAEAFF

clone size: .
CDR3 length: 13
V gene: TRBV29-1
J gene: TRBJ2-5
D gene: TRBD1
CDR3 DNA: TGCAGCGTTGGGACAGGGGGCAGAGAGACCCAGTACTTC
CDR3 protein: CSVGTGGRETQYF

clone size: few
CDR3 length: 13
V gene: TRBV3-1
J gene: TRBJ1-1
D gene: TRBD1
CDR3 DNA: TGTGCCAGCAGCCCCCACGGGACAGCCAAAGCTTTCTTT
CDR3 protein: CASSPHGTAKAFF

clone size: .
CDR3 length: 15
V gene: TRBV7-8
J gene: TRBJ2-5
D gene: .
CDR3 DNA: TGTGCCAGCAGCCTCCGCGGGAAAGGGGGAGAGACCCAGTACTTC
CDR3 protein: CASSLRGKGGETQYF

clone size: few
CDR3 length: 17
V gene: TRBV5-1
J gene: TRBJ1-6
D gene: TRBD1
CDR3 DNA: TGCGCCAGCAGCGCCGGACAGGGTAGTTACGATAATTCACCCCTCCACTTT
CDR3 protein: CASSAGQGSYDNSPLHF

clone size: many
CDR3 length: 17
V gene: TRBV5-6
J gene: TRBJ1-2
D gene: .
CDR3 DNA: TGTGCCAGCAGCTTGAGGCGATTGGGCAGGCCTAACTATGGCTACACCTTC
CDR3 protein: CASSLRRLGRPNYGYTF

clone size: few
CDR3 length: 15
V gene: TRBV3-1
J gene: TRBJ2-7
D gene: .
CDR3 DNA: TGTGCCAGCAGCCAAGATCCGGGAGAGAGGAACGAGCAGTACTTC
CDR3 protein: CASSQDPGERNEQYF

clone size: many
CDR3 length: 15
V gene: TRBV7-2
J gene: TRBJ1-2
D gene: TRBD1
CDR3 DNA: TGTGCCAGCAGCTTAATCCGGACAGGGTCGGGCAGCTACACCTTC
CDR3 protein: CASSLIRTGSGSYTF

clone size: few
CDR3 length: 14
V gene: TRBV6-5
J gene: TRBJ2-7
D gene: .
CDR3 DNA: TGTGCCAGCAGACCCACACCGTGGGGGGGCGGTGGGTACTTC
CDR3 protein: CASRPTPWGGGGYF

clone size: .
CDR3 length: 11
V gene: TRBV7-9
J gene: TRBJ1-2
D gene: .
CDR3 DNA: TGTGCCAACAGCGATAGATTGGGCTACACCTTC
CDR3 protein: CANSDRLGYTF

clone size: few
CDR3 length: 13
V gene: TRBV29-1
J gene: TRBJ1-2
D gene: TRBD1
CDR3 DNA: TGCAGCGGGTCCGGGACAGGCGATATTGGCTACACCTTC
CDR3 protein: CSGSGTGDIGYTF

clone size: .
CDR3 length: 17
V gene: TRBV15
J gene: TRBJ1-5
D gene: .
CDR3 DNA: TGTGCCACCAGCAGAAGAGGCAGGGGAACCAGCAATCAGCCCCAGCATTTT
CDR3 protein: CATSRRGRGTSNQPQHF